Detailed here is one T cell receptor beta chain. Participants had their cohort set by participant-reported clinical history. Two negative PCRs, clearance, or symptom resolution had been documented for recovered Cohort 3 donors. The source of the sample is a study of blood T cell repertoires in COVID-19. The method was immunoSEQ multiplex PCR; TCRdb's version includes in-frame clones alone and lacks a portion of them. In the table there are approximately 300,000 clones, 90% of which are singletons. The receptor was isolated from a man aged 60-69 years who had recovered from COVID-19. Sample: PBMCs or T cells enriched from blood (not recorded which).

The CDR3 loop reads CASSLDPETQYF. The CDR3 DNA reads as TGTGCCAGCAGCTTAGATCCGGAGACCCAGTACTTC. The chain is built from TRBV11-2 and TRBJ2-5; no reliable D call. The CDR3 is 12 residues long. The germline V and J ends were trimmed by 0 bases and 5 bases, with 4 bases remaining between them. Per the germline V gene, CDR1 is SGHAT and CDR2 is FQNNGV.